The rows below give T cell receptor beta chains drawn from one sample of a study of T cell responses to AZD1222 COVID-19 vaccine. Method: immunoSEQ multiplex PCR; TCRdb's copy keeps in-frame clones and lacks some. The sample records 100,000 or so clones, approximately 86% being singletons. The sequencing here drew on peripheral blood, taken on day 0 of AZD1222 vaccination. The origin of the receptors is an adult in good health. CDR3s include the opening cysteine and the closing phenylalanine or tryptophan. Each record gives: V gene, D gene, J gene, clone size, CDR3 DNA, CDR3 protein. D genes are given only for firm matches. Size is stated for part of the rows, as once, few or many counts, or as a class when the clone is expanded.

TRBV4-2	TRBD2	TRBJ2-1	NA	TGTGCCAGCAGCCAAGAGATTAGCGGGAGGCCGGGAAATGAGCAGTTCTTC	CASSQEISGRPGNEQFF
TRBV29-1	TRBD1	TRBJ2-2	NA	TGCAGCGTTGACGGACAGGAAAACACCGGGGAGCTGTTTTTT	CSVDGQENTGELFF
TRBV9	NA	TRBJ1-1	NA	TGTGCCAGCAGCGAGGGCAGGGAAAGTATGAACACTGAAGCTTTCTTT	CASSEGRESMNTEAFF
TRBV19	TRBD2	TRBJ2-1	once	TGTGCCAGTAGTATCGTGGGGGGAGGGAACAATGAGCAGTTCTTC	CASSIVGGGNNEQFF
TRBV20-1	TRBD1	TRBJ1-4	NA	TGCAGTGCTAGTTTGGGACAGGCGAATGAAAAACTGTTTTTT	CSASLGQANEKLFF
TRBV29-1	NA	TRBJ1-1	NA	TGCAGCTTCCGCGACGGATCGAACACTGAAGCTTTCTTT	CSFRDGSNTEAFF
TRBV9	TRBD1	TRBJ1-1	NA	TGTGCCAGCAGCGTAGAGTCCGGGACAGGGATCGGAACTGAAGCTTTCTTT	CASSVESGTGIGTEAFF
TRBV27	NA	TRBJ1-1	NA	TGTGCCAGCAGTTTAGAGGTAAACACTGAAGCTTTCTTT	CASSLEVNTEAFF
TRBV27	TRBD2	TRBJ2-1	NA	TGTGCCAGCAGTTTAGAGGGGCTAGCGGGAGGGCCCGGGACCTACAATGAGCAGTTCTTC	CASSLEGLAGGPGTYNEQFF
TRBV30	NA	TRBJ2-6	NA	TGTGCCTGGAGTGGGGGAGGGGCCAACGTCCTGACTTTC	CAWSGGGANVLTF
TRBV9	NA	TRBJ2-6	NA	TGTGCCAGCAGCGTATGGGGGGCTGGGGCCAACGTCCTGACTTTC	CASSVWGAGANVLTF
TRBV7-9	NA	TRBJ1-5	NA	TGTGCCAGCAGCTTAGGAGGGGTTCTTCTTCCCCAGCATTTT	CASSLGGVLLPQHF
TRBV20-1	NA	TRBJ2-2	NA	TGCAGTGCTAGCGCCTCCGGGGAGCTGTTTTTT	CSASASGELFF
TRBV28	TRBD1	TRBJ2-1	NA	TGTGCCAGCAGTCCCGGGACAGCCGCTGGGAATGAGCAGTTCTTC	CASSPGTAAGNEQFF
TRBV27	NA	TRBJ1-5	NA	TGTGCCAGCACCCCAGGGCGGGGTAAGAATCAGCCCCAGCATTTT	CASTPGRGKNQPQHF
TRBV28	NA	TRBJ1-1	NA	TGTGCCAGCACCTCACGCCCCTCGGGCAGAGAGAACACTGAAGCTTTCTTT	CASTSRPSGRENTEAFF
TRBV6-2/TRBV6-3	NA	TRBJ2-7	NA	TGTGCCAGCAGTTTAAACAGGGGGGGTACCGGCGAGCAGTACTTC	CASSLNRGGTGEQYF
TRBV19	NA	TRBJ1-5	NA	TGTGCCAGTCGGACATCCAGTGGGGATTATCAGCCCCAGCATTTT	CASRTSSGDYQPQHF
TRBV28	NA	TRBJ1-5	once	TGTGCCGGGCAGTTTAGCAATCAGCCCCAGCATTTT	CAGQFSNQPQHF
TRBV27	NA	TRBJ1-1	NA	TGTGCCAGCAGTCCGGGGGACACTGAAGCTTTCTTT	CASSPGDTEAFF
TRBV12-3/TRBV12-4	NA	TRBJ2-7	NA	TGTGCCAGCAGTTTGCAACAGGGCGGCGAGCAGTACTTC	CASSLQQGGEQYF
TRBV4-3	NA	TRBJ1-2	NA	TGCGCCAGCAGCCAAGGCCGGGGGCAGAACTATGGCTACACCTTC	CASSQGRGQNYGYTF
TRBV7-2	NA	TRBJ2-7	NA	TGTGCCAGCAGCTTAGTACCGGGGCGGGAGCAGTACTTC	CASSLVPGREQYF
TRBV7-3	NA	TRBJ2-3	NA	TGTGCCAGCAGCTTCATGGACAGCACAGATACGCAGTATTTT	CASSFMDSTDTQYF
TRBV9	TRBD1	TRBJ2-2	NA	TGTGCCAGCAGCTCCCTTACCGGACAGGGCGGGGTACGGGAGCTGTTTTTT	CASSSLTGQGGVRELFF
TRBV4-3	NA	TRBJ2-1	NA	TGCGCCAGCAGCCCGGACAGATTCAATGAGCAGTTCTTC	CASSPDRFNEQFF
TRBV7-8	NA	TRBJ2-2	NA	TGTGCCAGCAGCTTAGCTCGACAGTTCACCGGGGAGCTGTTTTTT	CASSLARQFTGELFF
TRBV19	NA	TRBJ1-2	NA	TGTGCCAGCGAGACAGGCTATGGCTACACCTTC	CASETGYGYTF
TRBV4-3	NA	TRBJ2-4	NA	TGCGCCAGCAGCCCTCAACTCCCGATCTTAGCCAAAAACATTCAGTACTTC	CASSPQLPILAKNIQYF
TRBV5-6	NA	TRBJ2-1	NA	TGTGCCAGCAGCCGAACAGGGGGGGTGCGCAATGAGCAGTTCTTC	CASSRTGGVRNEQFF
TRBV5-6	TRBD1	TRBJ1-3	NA	TGTGCCAGCAGCCCTACAGGGGGACTCTCTGGAAACACCATATATTTT	CASSPTGGLSGNTIYF
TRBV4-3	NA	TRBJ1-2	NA	TGCGCCAGCAGCCAAGATGGGGGGTTTGGCTACACCTTC	CASSQDGGFGYTF
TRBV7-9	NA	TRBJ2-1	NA	TGTGCCAGCAGCTTACTTGGCAGGGGTAGCTACAATGAGCAGTTCTTC	CASSLLGRGSYNEQFF
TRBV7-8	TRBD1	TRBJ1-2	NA	TGTGCCAGCAGCCGAGTTACCGGCGGGACAGGGCATGGCTACACCTTC	CASSRVTGGTGHGYTF
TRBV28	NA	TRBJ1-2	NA	TGTGCCAGCAGTTTCATATCGACAGTATCCTATGGCTACACCTTC	CASSFISTVSYGYTF
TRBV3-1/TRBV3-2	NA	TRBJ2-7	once	TGTGCCAGCAGCCTTAAATTTGGGCAGGGAGACTCCTACGAGCAGTACTTC	CASSLKFGQGDSYEQYF
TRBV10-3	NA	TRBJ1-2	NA	TGTGCCATCAGACTGGACGGGGAGCGGTATGGCTACACCTTC	CAIRLDGERYGYTF
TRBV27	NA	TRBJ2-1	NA	TGTGCCAGCAGTTTCCACCAAACAGGGTCTCTCTACAATGAGCAGTTCTTC	CASSFHQTGSLYNEQFF
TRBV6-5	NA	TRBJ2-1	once	TGTGCCACCAGGGCAGGGGGGGGTGAGCAGTTCTTC	CATRAGGGEQFF
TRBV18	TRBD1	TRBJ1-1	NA	TGTGCCAGCTCACCACCAATGGGACAGGGTGAATTTGCTTTCTTT	CASSPPMGQGEFAFF
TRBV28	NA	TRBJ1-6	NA	TGTGCCAGCAGTTTCCTCACAAAGGCTTCACCCCTCCACTTT	CASSFLTKASPLHF
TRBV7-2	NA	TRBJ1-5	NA	TGTGCCAGCAGACTGGCCGGTTGGGGCTATAGCAATCAGCCCCAGCATTTT	CASRLAGWGYSNQPQHF
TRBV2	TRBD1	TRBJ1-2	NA	TGTGCCAGCACCTCTGAGGACAGGGGACCGAACTATGGCTACACCTTC	CASTSEDRGPNYGYTF
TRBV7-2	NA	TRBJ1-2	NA	TGTGCCAGCAGCGGGGGGGGATATGGCTACACCTTC	CASSGGGYGYTF
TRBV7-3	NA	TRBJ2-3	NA	TGTGCCAGCAGCTTACAGGGGCTCCAAACAGATACGCAGTATTTT	CASSLQGLQTDTQYF
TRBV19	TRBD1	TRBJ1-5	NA	TGTGCCAGTAGTCGAGACAGGGAAAGCAATCAGCCCCAGCATTTT	CASSRDRESNQPQHF
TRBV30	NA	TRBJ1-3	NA	TGTGCCTGGAGCCGTAGGTCCCGTAGCTCTGGAAACACCATATATTTT	CAWSRRSRSSGNTIYF
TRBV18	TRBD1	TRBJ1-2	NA	TGTGCCAGCTCACCACTTCCCCCGGGACAGGGAGTGCTTGGCACCTTC	CASSPLPPGQGVLGTF
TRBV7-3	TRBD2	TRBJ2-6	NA	TGTGCCAGCAGCTCACTAGCGGGCACCTCTGGGGCCAACGTCCTGACTTTC	CASSSLAGTSGANVLTF
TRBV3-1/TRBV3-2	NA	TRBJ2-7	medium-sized	TGTGCCAGCAGCCAAGGCAGGGATCGCGAGCAGTACTTC	CASSQGRDREQYF
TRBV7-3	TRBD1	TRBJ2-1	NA	TGTGCCAGCAGCCCGGACAGGGGAGCCTACAATGAGCAGTTCTTC	CASSPDRGAYNEQFF
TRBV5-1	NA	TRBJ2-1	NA	TGCGCCAGCAGCTTGGAGAATGAGCAGTTCTTC	CASSLENEQFF
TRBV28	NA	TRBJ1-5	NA	TGTGCCAGCAGCTCCGCGGGGGCAGGGGCCTACAATCAGCCCCAGCATTTT	CASSSAGAGAYNQPQHF
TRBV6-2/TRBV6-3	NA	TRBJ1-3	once	TGTGCCAGCAGCCCAACTATACAGGGACGCTCTGGAAACACCATATATTTT	CASSPTIQGRSGNTIYF
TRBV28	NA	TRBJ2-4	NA	TGTGCCAGCAGTTTAGGAACGTACATTCAGTACTTC	CASSLGTYIQYF